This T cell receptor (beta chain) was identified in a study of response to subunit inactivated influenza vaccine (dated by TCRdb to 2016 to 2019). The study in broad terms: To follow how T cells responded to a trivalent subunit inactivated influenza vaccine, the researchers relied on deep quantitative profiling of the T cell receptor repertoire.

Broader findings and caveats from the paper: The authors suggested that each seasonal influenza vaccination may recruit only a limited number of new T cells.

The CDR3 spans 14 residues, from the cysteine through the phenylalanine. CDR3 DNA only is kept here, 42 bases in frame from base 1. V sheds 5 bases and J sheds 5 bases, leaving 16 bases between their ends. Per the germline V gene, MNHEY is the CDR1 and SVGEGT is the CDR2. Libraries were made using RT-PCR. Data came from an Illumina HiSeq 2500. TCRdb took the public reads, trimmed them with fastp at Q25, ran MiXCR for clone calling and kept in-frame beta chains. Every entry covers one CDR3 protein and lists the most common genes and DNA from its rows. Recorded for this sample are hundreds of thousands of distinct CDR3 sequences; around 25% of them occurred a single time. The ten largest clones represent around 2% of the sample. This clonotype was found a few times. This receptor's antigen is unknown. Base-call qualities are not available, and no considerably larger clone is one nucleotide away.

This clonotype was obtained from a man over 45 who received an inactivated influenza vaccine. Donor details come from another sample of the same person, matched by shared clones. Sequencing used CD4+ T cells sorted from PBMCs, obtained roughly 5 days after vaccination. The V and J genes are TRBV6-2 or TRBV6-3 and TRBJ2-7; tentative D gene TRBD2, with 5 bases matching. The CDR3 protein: CASSPAWGVHEQYF. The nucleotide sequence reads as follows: TGTGCCAGCAGTCCAGCATGGGGAGTACACGAGCAGTACTTC.